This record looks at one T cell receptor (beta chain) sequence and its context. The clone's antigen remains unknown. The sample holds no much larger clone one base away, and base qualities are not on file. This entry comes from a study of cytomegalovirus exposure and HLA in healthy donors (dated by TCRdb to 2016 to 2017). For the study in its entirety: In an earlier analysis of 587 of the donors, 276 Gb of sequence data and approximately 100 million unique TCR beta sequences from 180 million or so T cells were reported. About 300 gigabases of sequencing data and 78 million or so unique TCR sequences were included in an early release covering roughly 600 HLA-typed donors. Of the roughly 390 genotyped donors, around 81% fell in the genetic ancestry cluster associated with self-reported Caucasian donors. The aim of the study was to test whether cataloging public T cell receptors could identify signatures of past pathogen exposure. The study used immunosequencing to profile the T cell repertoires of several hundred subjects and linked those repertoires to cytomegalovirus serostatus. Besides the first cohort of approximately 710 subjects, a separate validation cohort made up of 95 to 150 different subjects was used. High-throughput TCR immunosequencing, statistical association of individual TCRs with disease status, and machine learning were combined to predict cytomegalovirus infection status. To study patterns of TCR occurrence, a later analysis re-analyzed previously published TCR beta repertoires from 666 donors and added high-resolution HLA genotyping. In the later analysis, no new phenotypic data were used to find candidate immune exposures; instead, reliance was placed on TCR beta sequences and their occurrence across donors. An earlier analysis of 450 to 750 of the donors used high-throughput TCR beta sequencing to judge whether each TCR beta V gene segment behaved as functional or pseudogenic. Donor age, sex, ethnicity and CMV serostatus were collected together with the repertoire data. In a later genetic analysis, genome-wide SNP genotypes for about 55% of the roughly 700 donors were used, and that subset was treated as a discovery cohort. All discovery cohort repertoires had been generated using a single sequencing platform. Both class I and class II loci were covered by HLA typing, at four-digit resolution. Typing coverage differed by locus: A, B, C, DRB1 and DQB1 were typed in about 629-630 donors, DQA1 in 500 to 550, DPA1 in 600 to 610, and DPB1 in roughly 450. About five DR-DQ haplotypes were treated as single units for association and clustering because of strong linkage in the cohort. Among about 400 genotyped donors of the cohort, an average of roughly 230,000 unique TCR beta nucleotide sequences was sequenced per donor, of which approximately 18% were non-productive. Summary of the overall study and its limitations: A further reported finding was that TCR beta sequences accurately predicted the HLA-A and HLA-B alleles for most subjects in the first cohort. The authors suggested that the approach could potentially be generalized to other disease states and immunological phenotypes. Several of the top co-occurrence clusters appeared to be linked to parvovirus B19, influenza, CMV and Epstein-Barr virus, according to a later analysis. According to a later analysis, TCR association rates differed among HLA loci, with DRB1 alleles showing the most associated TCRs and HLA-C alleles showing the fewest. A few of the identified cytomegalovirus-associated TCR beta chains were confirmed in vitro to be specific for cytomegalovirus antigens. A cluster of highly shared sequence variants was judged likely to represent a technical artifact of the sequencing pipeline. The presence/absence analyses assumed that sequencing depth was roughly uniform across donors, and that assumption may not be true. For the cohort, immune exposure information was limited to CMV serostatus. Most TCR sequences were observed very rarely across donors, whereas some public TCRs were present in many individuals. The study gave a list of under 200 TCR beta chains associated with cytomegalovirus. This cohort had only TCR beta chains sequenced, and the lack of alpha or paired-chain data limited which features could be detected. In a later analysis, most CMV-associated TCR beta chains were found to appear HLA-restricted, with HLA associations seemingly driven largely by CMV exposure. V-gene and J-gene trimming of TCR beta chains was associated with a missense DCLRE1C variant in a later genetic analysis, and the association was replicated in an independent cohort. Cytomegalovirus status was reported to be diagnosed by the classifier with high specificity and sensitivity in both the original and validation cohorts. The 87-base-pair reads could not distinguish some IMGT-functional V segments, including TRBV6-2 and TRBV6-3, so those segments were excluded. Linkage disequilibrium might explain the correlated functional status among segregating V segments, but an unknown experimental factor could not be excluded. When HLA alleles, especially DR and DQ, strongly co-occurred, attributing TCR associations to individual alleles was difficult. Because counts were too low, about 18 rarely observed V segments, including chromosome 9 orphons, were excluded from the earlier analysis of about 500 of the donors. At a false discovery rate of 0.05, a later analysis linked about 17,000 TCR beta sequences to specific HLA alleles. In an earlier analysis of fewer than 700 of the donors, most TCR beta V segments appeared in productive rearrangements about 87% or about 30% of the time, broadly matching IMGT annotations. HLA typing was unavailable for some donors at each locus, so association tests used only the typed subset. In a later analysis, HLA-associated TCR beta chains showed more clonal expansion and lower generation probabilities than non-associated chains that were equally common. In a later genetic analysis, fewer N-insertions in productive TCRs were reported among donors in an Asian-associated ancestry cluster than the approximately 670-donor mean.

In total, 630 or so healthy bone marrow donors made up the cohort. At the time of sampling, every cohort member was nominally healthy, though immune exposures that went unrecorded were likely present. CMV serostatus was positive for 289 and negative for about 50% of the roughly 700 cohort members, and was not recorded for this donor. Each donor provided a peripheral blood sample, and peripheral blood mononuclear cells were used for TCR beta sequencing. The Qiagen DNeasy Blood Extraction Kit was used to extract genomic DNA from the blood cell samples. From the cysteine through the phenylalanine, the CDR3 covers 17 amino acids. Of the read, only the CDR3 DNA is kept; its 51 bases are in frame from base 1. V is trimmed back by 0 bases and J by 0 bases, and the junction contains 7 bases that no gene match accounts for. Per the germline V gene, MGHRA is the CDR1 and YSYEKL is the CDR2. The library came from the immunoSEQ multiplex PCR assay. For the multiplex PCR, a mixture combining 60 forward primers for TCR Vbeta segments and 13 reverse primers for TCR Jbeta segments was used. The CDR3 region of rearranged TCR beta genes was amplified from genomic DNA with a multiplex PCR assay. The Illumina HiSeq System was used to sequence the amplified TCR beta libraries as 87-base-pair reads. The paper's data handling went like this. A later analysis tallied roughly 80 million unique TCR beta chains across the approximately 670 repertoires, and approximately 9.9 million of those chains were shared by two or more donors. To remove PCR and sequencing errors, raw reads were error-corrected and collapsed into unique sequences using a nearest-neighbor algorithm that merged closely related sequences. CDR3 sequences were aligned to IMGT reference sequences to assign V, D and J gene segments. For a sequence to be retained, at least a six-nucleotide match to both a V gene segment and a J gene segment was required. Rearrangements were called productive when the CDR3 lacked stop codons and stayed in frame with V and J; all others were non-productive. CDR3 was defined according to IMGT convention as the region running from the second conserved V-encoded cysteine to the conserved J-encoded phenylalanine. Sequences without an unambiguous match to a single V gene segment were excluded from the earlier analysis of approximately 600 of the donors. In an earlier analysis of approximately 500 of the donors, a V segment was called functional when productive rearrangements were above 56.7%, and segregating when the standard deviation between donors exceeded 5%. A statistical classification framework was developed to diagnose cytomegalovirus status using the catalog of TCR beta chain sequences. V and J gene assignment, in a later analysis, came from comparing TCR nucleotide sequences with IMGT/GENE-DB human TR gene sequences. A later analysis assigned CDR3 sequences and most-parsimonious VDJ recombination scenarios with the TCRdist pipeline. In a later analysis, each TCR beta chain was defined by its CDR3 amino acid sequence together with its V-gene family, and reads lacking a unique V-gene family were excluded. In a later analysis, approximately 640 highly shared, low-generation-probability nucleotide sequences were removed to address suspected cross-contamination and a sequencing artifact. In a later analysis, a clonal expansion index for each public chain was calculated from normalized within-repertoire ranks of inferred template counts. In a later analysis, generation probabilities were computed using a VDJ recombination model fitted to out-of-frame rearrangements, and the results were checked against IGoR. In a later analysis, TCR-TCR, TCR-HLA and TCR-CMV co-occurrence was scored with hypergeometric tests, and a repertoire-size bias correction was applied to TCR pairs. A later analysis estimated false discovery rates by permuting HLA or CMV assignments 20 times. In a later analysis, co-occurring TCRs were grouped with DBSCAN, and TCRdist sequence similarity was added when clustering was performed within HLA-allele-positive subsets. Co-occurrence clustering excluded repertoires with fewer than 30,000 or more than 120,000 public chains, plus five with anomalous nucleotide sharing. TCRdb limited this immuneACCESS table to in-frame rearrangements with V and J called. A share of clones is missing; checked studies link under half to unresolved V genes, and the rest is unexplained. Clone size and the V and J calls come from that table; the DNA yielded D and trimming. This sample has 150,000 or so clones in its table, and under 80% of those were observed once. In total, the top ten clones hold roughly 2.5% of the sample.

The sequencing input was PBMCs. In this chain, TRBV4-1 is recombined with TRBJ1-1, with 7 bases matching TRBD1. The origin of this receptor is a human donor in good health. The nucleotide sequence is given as TGCGCCAGCAGCCAAGACGGCGCAGGGGGTCTGAACACTGAAGCTTTCTTT. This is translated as CASSQDGAGGLNTEAFF.